The 9 T cell receptor beta chains below all came from one sample that was sequenced in a study of T cells in Graves' hyperthyroidism and ophthalmopathy. What was amplified from RNA transcripts were TCR beta CDR3 regions. In the first-round RT-PCR of the TCR CDR3, the HTBI primer set was used. MiXCR was run by TCRdb on the multiplex PCR reads, yielding one entry per CDR3 protein. The sample shows 300,000 to 450,000 distinct CDR3 sequences, approximately 17% of them seen only once. The material sequenced was blood. Source of these receptors: a man younger than 35 with Graves' ophthalmopathy.

This clonotype has only a few counts. Mismatch with germline at one junction end may stem from a read error. J is TRBJ1-1 and V is TRBV7-7, with 7 bases aligning to TRBD1. The CDR3 loop spans 18 amino acids. Germline V gene data show CDR1 as SSHAT and CDR2 as FNYEAQ (reference sequence). CDR3 in amino acids: CASSLQCGTVNTNTEAFF. The CDR3 DNA follows: TGTGCTAGCAGCTTACAGTGTGGGACAGTGAATACGAACACTGAAGCTTTCTTT. Together with reference TRBV7-7 and TRBJ1-1, the CDR3 gives the full variable domain: GAGVSQSPRYKVTKRGQDVTLRCDPISSHATLYWYQQALGQGPEFLTYFNYEAQPDKSGLPSDRFSAERPEGSISTLTIQRTEQRDSAMYRCASSLQCGTVNTNTEAFFGQGTRLTVV.

DNA for the CDR3: TGCGCCAGCAGTGAGAGTTTAGGTCATACGCAGTATTTT. This codes for CASSESLGHTQYF. This chain uses TRBV10-1 with TRBJ2-3; D is unclear. This CDR3 comprises 13 residues. Germline loops: CDR1 WNHNN, CDR2 SYGVQD (reference sequence). The V and J ends lost 2 bases and 7 bases respectively, with 10 bases between them.

This clonotype was recorded a few times. CDR3 in amino acids: CSAGGAYQETQYF. The CDR3 DNA reads as TGCAGTGCGGGAGGGGCCTACCAAGAGACCCAGTACTTC. The V gene is TRBV20-1, the J gene TRBJ2-5, with TRBD2 matching over 7 bases. The V and J ends lost 6 bases and 0 bases, in that order; junction bases with no gene match: 4. Germline values: CDR1 DFQATT, CDR2 SNEGSKA (reference sequence). CDR3 size: 13 residues.

V and J are TRBV6-5 and TRBJ1-6; possible D gene TRBD1, 5 bases. The CDR3 loop spans 16 amino acids. Germline assignment: CDR1 MNHEY and CDR2 SVGAGI. With 2 bases removed from V and 8 bases from J, the gap between germline ends came to 16 bases. Here the CDR3 reads CASSYRGGRGDSPLHF. The CDR3 DNA reads TGTGCCAGCAGTTACCGGGGTGGAAGGGGTGATTCACCCCTCCACTTT.

This clonotype was seen many times. The chain has TRBV28 and TRBJ1-2, with 7 bases lining up with TRBD1. There are 14 residues in the CDR3. Germline CDR1 is MDHEN and CDR2 is SYDVKM. Trimming removed 6 bases from V and 1 base from J; junction bases left unmatched: 5. CDR3 nucleotide sequence: TGTGCCAGCAGGCCGGGACAGCTTAACTATGGCTACACCTTC. Translating it yields CASRPGQLNYGYTF.

The chain combines TRBV6-1 with TRBJ1-3; maybe TRBD1 (5 bases). CDR3 length equals 13 residues. Germline loops: CDR1 MNHNS, CDR2 SASEGT. V was shortened by 4 bases and J by 8 bases, with 12 bases between the two germline ends. CDR3 nucleotides: TGTGCCAGCAGTGGGCGGGGGTGGTACACCATATATTTT. Its protein product is CASSGRGWYTIYF.

This clonotype was picked up a small number of times. The chain is built from TRBV6-1 and TRBJ2-5, with 13 positions matching TRBD2. CDR1 and CDR2 from the germline V gene are MNHNS and SASEGT. V dropped 6 bases and J dropped 6; count of bases not matched to a gene: 10. The CDR3 runs 16 residues. The CDR3 sequence is CASSLGTSGAPKTQYF. CDR3 DNA: TGTGCCAGCAGCCTGGGGACTAGCGGGGCCCCCAAGACCCAGTACTTC.

In its sample, this clonotype was seen a few times. The V gene is TRBV15, the J gene TRBJ1-1, with TRBD1 as a possible D gene (5 bases). The germline V gene encodes CDR1 LNHNV and CDR2 YYDKDF (reference sequence). This CDR3 contains 14 residues. V was cut by 4 bases and J by 3 bases, with 12 bases left in between. The CDR3 bases are TGTGCCACCAGCATGCCGGGACTTCACACTGAAGCTTTCTTT. Translated, it gives CATSMPGLHTEAFF. The full variable domain, completed using reference TRBV15 and TRBJ1-1, is DAMVIQNPRYQVTQFGKPVTLSCSQTLNHNVMYWYQQKSSQAPKLLFHYYDKDFNNEADTPDNFQSRRPNTSFCFLDIRSPGLGDTAMYLCATSMPGLHTEAFFGQGTRLTVV.

This clonotype was seen ten or more times. This chain joins TRBV6-1 and TRBJ2-1, with 9 bases aligning to TRBD1. Germline-derived CDR1 and CDR2 are MNHNS and SASEGT. This CDR3 has 16 amino acids. After removal of 10 bases from V and 8 bases from J, the junction contained 18 bases not matched to a gene. CDR3 sequence: CATTLLGTGIAYEQFF. CDR3 in DNA: TGTGCCACCACCTTGCTCGGGACAGGGATTGCATATGAGCAGTTCTTC.